By share of the sample, the clone carrying this T cell receptor (beta chain) is medium-sized. Its antigen is unknown. V lost 8 bases and J lost 9, with 11 bases in between. Germline CDR1 MDHEN, CDR2 SYDVKM. The CDR3 sequence is 11 residues long. The data originate from a study of spatial heterogeneity in lung cancer. Study-wide points: In tumors, expanded intratumoral alpha and beta TCR counts tracked mutation counts. Alpha chain coverage of tumor T cells was estimated at approximately 6.5%, and beta chain coverage at roughly 14%.

TCRdb analysed the 5' RACE reads with MiXCR anew, one entry per CDR3 protein. The data contain 2,000 to 2,500 distinct CDR3 sequences, 8% to 9.5% of them seen just once; the ten biggest clones take up roughly 13%. The sample's time point: sample taken at primary tumor resection. The receptor's source is a male donor with early-stage non-small cell lung cancer. The V gene is TRBV28, the J gene TRBJ2-1; tentative D call: TRBD2 (5 bases). Here the sequenced sample was lung tumor tissue, taken at surgery. CDR3 sequence: CASGERPEQFF. In DNA, the CDR3 is TGTGCCAGCGGGGAGAGGCCTGAGCAGTTCTTC.